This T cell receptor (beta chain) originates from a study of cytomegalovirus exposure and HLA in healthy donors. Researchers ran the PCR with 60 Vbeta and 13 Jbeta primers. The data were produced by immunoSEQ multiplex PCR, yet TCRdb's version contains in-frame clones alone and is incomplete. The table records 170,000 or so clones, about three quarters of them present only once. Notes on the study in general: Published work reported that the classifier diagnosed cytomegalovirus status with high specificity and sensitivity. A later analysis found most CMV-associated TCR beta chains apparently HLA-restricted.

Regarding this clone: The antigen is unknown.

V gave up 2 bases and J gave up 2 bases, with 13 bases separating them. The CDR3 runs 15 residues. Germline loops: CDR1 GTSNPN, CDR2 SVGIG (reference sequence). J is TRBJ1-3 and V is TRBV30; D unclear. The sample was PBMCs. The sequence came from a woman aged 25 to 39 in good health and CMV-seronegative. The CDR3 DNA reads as TGTGCCTGGAGTCCCTGGCAGGTTACTGGAAACACCATATATTTT. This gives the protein CAWSPWQVTGNTIYF.